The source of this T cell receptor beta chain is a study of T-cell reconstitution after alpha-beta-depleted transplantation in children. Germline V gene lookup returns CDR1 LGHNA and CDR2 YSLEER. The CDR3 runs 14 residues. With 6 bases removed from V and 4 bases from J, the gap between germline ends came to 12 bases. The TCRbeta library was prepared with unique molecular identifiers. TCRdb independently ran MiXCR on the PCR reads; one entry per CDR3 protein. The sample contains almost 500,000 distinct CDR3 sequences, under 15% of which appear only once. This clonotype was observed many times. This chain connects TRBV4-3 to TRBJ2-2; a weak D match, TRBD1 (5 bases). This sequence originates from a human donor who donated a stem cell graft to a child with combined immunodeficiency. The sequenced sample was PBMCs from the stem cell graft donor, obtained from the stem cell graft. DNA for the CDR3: TGCGCCAGCAGTTTTATTCAGGGCACCGGGGAGCTGTTTTTT. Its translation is CASSFIQGTGELFF.